The clone carrying this TCR beta chain was recorded many times. What it binds is unknown. The read halts 3 residues ahead of the CDR3 end, with the missing end drawn from the germline J gene. Heparinized whole blood, roughly 4.5 to 8 ml, came from each donor. The data belong to a study of T cell clonality in common variable immunodeficiency. Overall study findings and caveats: Fewer deletions and N-nucleotide insertions were reportedly seen in common variable immunodeficiency TCR beta sequences.

The V and J ends lost 6 bases and 6 bases, in that order; junction bases with no gene match: 6. The germline CDR1 and CDR2 sequences are DFQATT and SNEGSKA (reference sequence). This CDR3 has 12 amino acids. The table came from immunoSEQ multiplex PCR; TCRdb's copy has only in-frame clones and leaves some out. The sample was found to contain over 50,000 clones, and every one recurs. The receptor was isolated from a person aged 18 to 75 in good health. Sequenced material: peripheral blood mononuclear cells. This chain links TRBV20-1 with TRBJ1-1; 8 nucleotides align to TRBD1. The CDR3 spells CSARTGFPEAFF. CDR3 DNA (partial): TGCAGTGCCAGGACAGGGTTTCCTGAA.